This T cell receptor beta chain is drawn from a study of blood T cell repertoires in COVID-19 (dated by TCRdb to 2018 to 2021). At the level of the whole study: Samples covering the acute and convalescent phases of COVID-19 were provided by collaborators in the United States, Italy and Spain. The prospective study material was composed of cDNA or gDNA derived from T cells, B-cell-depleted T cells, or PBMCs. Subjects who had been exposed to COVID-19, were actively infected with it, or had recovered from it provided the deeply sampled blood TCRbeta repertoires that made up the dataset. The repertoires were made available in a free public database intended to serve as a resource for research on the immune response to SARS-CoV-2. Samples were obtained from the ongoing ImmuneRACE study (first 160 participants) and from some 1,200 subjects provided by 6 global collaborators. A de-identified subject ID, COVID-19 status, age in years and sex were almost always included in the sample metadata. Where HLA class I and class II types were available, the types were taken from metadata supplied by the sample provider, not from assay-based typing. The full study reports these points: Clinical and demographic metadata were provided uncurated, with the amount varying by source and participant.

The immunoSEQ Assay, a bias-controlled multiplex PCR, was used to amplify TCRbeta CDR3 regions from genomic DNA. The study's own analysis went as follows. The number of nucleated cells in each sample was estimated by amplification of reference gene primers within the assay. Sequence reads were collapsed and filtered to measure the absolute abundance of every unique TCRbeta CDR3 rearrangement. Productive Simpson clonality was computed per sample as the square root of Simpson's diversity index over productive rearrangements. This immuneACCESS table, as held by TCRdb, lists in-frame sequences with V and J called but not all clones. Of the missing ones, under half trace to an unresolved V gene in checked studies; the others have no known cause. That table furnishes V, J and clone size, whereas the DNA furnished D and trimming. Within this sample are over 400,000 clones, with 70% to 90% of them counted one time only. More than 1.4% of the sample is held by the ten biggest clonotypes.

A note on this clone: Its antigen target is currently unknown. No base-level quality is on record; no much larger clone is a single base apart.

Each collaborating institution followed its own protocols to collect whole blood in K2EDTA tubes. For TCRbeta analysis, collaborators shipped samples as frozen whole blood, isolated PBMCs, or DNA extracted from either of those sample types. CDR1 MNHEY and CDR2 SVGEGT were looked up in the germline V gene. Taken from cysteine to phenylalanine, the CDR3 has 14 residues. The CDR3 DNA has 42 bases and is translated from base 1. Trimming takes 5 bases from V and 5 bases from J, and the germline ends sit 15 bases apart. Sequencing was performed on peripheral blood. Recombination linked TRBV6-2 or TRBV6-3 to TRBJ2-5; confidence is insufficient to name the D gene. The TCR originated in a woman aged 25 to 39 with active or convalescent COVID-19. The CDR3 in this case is CASSTLSVRETQYF. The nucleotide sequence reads TGTGCCAGCAGTACCCTCTCGGTACGCGAGACCCAGTACTTC.